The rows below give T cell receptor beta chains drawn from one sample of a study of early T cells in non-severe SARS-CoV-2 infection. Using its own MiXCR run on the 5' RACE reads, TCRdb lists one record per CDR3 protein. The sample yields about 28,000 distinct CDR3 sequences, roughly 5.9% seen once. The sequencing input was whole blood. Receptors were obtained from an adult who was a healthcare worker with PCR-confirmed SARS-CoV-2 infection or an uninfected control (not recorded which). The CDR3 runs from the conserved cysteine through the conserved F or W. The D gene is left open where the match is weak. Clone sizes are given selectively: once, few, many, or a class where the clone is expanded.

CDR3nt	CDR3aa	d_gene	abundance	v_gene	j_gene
TGTGCCAGCACCAGTAGGACTAGCCGCAGAGAGACCCAGTACTTC	CASTSRTSRRETQYF	TRBD2	many	TRBV7-8	TRBJ2-5
TGTGCCAGCAGCCAAGATCGTTATAATGGGGGCCTGACCTACGAGCAGTACTTC	CASSQDRYNGGLTYEQYF	-	many	TRBV14	TRBJ2-7
TGTGCCAGCACACGTGGGAGCAGAAATGTCGGGGAGCTGTTTTTT	CASTRGSRNVGELFF	-	medium-sized	TRBV11-2	TRBJ2-2
TGCGCCAGCAGCTTGGGACTGTACACAGATACGCAGTATTTT	CASSLGLYTDTQYF	-	many	TRBV5-1	TRBJ2-3
TGTGCCAGCTCACCAAACCGGGCGGGACGGACCTACAATGAGCAGTTCTTC	CASSPNRAGRTYNEQFF	-	many	TRBV18	TRBJ2-1
TGTGCCAGCAGCCAACCCCCGGAGGGGTCTGAAAACACCATATATTTT	CASSQPPEGSENTIYF	-	many	TRBV3-1	TRBJ1-3
TGTGCTAGCAGCTTAAACTTCGGACGTCAAGAGACCCAGTACTTC	CASSLNFGRQETQYF	-	few	TRBV7-7	TRBJ2-5
TGTGCCAGCAGCCCACTAGCGGGAGGGCCAAATGAGCAGTTCTTC	CASSPLAGGPNEQFF	TRBD2	-	TRBV13	TRBJ2-1
TGTGCCAGCAGTCGACAGGGGTTAAGTGAAGCTTTCTTT	CASSRQGLSEAFF	TRBD1	-	TRBV9	TRBJ1-1
TGTGCCAGCGGGAATTACCGGGGCTACGAGCAGTACTTC	CASGNYRGYEQYF	-	many	TRBV12-3/TRBV12-4	TRBJ2-7
TGTGCCAGCTCACCGGGACTAGCTACCCTCAATGAGCAGTTCTTC	CASSPGLATLNEQFF	TRBD2	-	TRBV18	TRBJ2-1
TGTGCTTCCATTGGGGCAGCCGGAAACACCATATATTTT	CASIGAAGNTIYF	-	few	TRBV12-5	TRBJ1-3
TGTGCCAGCAGTGTTGGCCTCAACAATGAGCAGTTCTTC	CASSVGLNNEQFF	-	many	TRBV6-1	TRBJ2-1
TGTGCCAGCAGCTTAGAAGGACCAGCGGGCCACTCCTACAATGAGCAGTTCTTC	CASSLEGPAGHSYNEQFF	-	many	TRBV11-2	TRBJ2-1
TGTGCCAGCAGCCAGGACAGGGGCCCAGGGCAGCCCCAGCATTTT	CASSQDRGPGQPQHF	TRBD1	-	TRBV6-2/TRBV6-3	TRBJ1-5
TGTGCCAGCAGTCTCGGACAGGGTGGGGGCGAGCAGTACTTC	CASSLGQGGGEQYF	TRBD1	few	TRBV12-3/TRBV12-4	TRBJ2-7
TGTGCCAGCTGTAGCGGACAGGTATTTAATCAGCCCCAGCATTTT	CASCSGQVFNQPQHF	TRBD1	-	TRBV2	TRBJ1-5
TGCGCCAGCAGCTTGGATGGTACTAACTATGGCTACACCTTC	CASSLDGTNYGYTF	-	many	TRBV5-1	TRBJ1-2
TGCAGTGCAGAGGACAGGGATTTCTACGAGCAGTACTTC	CSAEDRDFYEQYF	TRBD1	few	TRBV20-1	TRBJ2-7
TGTGCCAGCAGCTTCTCTCCCGGGGATACGCAGTATTTT	CASSFSPGDTQYF	-	-	TRBV5-5	TRBJ2-3
TGTGCCAGCAGCCACCAACACCCCGTCGGGTCTGGAAACACCATATATTTT	CASSHQHPVGSGNTIYF	-	many	TRBV4-2	TRBJ1-3
TGTGCCAGTACCTTACAACTCGGGACTCTCCAAGGGGCCCAGCATTTT	CASTLQLGTLQGAQHF	-	medium-sized	TRBV19	TRBJ1-5
TGTGCCAGCAGTTTAGTAGGTGAGCAGTTCTTC	CASSLVGEQFF	-	many	TRBV12-3/TRBV12-4	TRBJ2-1
TGTGCCAGCAGTCCCCTTATAGGGGGGGAGACCCAGTACTTC	CASSPLIGGETQYF	-	many	TRBV28	TRBJ2-5
TGCAGTGCAACCTTAAAATGGGGGACTAGCGGAACACCGCGGCACAATGAGCAGTTCTTC	CSATLKWGTSGTPRHNEQFF	TRBD2	medium-sized	TRBV20-1	TRBJ2-1
TGTGCCAGCAGGACAGGAGGGAGCAATCAGCCCCAGCATTTT	CASRTGGSNQPQHF	-	many	TRBV27	TRBJ1-5
TGCAGTGCTGAACCCCCTGCCCCAGATACGCAGTATTTT	CSAEPPAPDTQYF	-	-	TRBV20-1	TRBJ2-3
TGTGCCAGTGGGCTTAGCGGCTCCTACAATGAGCAGTTCTTC	CASGLSGSYNEQFF	-	-	TRBV27	TRBJ2-1
TGTGCTAGCAGCCCCGGGGAGGGGGCATTCTCCGGGGAGCTGTTTTTT	CASSPGEGAFSGELFF	-	many	TRBV7-7	TRBJ2-2
TGTGCCAGCAGTTTCGGGACAGGGGACGAGGAGCAGTACTTC	CASSFGTGDEEQYF	TRBD1	many	TRBV6-5	TRBJ2-7
TGTGCCAGCAGCATTGACACAGATACGCAGTATTTT	CASSIDTDTQYF	-	medium-sized	TRBV7-9	TRBJ2-3
TGTGCCAGCAGTCTGGGACAGGGTAACTACGAGCAGTACTTC	CASSLGQGNYEQYF	TRBD1	many	TRBV28	TRBJ2-7
TGTGCCAGCAGCTTAGTCTTCACCGGGGAGCTGTTTTTT	CASSLVFTGELFF	-	medium-sized	TRBV7-2	TRBJ2-2
TGTGCCAGCAAAACGGGGAATGCGAACACCGGGGAGCTGTTTTTT	CASKTGNANTGELFF	-	medium-sized	TRBV6-2/TRBV6-3	TRBJ2-2
TGTGCCAGCAGTTTCCCCAACCCCGGGGATGAGCAGTTCTTC	CASSFPNPGDEQFF	-	-	TRBV27	TRBJ2-1
TGTGCCAGCAGTCTCGAACCTGGCCGGGCTGGAGAGCAGTACTTC	CASSLEPGRAGEQYF	-	many	TRBV12-3/TRBV12-4	TRBJ2-7
TGTGCCAGCAGCCAAGATTTCAGGGCCGCTAATTCACCCCTCCACTTT	CASSQDFRAANSPLHF	-	medium-sized	TRBV4-2	TRBJ1-6